The 3 T cell receptor beta chains presented below share a single source sample, sequenced in a study of T cells after yellow fever vaccination. TCRdb itself ran the 5' RACE reads through MiXCR, one entry per CDR3 protein. The repertoire includes 300,000 to 350,000 distinct CDR3 sequences, around 4.1% of them detected once, and roughly 26% sits in the top ten. Sequencing was performed on PBMCs, taken 5 days after the yellow fever booster vaccination. The receptors were sampled from a man younger than 35 who received the YFV17D yellow fever vaccine.

This clonotype was counted between two and nine times. The chain links TRBV11-2 to TRBJ2-1, with D hard to call. Germline-derived CDR1 and CDR2 are SGHAT and FQNNGV. This CDR3 has 15 residues. The V end was cut by 0 bases, the J end by 3 bases, with 9 bases between. The CDR3: CASSLDPDLYNEQFF. The CDR3 DNA reads as TGTGCCAGCAGCTTAGATCCGGACCTCTACAATGAGCAGTTCTTC.

At least ten counts were recorded for this clonotype. V usage is TRBV28 and J usage is TRBJ2-1; tentative D call: TRBD1 (7 bases). The CDR3 sequence is 14 residues long. CDR1 and CDR2 (germline): MDHEN, SYDVKM. V lost 6 bases and J 6 bases, leaving 15 bases between the germline ends. In DNA, the CDR3 is TGTGCCAGCAGAGACAGGGAGGCCTTCAATGAGCAGTTCTTC. This sequence encodes CASRDREAFNEQFF.

V gene TRBV7-9 combines with J gene TRBJ2-5; D call uncertain. V lost 1 base, J lost 5 bases, and 11 bases lay in between. Germline values: CDR1 SEHNR, CDR2 FQNEAQ (reference sequence). The CDR3 contains 14 residues. CDR3 in DNA: TGTGCCAGCAGCTTAGAGATGGGCCTGGAGACCCAGTACTTC. This gives the protein CASSLEMGLETQYF.